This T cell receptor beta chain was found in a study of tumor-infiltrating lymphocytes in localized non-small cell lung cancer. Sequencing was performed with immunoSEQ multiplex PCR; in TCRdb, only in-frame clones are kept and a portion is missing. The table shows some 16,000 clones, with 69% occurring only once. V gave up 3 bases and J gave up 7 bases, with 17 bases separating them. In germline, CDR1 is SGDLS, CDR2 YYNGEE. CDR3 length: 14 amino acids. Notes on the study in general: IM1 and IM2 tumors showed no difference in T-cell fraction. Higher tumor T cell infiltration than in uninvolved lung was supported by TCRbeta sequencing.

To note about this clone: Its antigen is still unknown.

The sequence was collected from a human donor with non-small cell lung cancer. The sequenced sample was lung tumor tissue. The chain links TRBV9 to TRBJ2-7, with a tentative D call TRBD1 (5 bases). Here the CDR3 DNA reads TGTGCCAGCAGCGCCCGACAGCAACTGGGAGAGCAGTACTTC. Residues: CASSARQQLGEQYF.